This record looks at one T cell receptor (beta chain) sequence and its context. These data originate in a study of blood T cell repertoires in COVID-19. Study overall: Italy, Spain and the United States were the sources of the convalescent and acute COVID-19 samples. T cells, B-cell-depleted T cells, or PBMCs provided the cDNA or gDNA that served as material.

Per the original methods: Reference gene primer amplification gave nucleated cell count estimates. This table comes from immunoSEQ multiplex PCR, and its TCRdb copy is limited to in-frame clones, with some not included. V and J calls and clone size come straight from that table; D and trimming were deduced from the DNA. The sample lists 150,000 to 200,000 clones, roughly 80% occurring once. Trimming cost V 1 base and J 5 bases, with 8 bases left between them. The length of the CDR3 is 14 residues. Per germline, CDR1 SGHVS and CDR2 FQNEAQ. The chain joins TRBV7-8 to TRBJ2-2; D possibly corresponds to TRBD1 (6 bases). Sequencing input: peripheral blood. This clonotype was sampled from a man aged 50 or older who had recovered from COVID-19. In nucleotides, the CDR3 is TGTGCCAGCAGCTTAGGAACAGGGACCGGGGAGCTGTTTTTT. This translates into CASSLGTGTGELFF.